The sequence of this T cell receptor (beta chain) was determined in a study of naive and memory T cell subsets. Study-level findings and limits: Over 90% of naive TCR sequences appeared only once after error correction, unlike memory subsets. A few larger clonotypes appeared in naive repertoires, especially CD8, possibly memory cells re-expressing CD45RA.

An equimolar mix of two oligonucleotides served as the beta constant-region primer for TRBC1 and TRBC2. The ligated cDNA underwent four PCR rounds using SP2 and nested alpha and beta constant-region primers. TCRdb used MiXCR to reprocess the UMI-ligation and nested PCR reads, holding one entry per CDR3 protein. The sample carries approximately 140,000 distinct CDR3 sequences, approximately 22% recorded once. This clonotype has a handful of counts. Its matching antigen is unknown. Trimming took off 2 bases at V and 3 bases at J, with 11 bases between the two ends. The CDR3 is made up of 13 amino acids. Germline V CDR1 and CDR2: DFQATT, SNEGSKA (reference sequence). Overnight CMV lysate stimulation of fresh PBMCs defined donor CMV status by CD4+ IFNgamma.

This TCR was sampled from a human donor in good health. Sequenced sample: naive CD4+ T cells from blood. J is TRBJ2-7 and V is TRBV20-1; D is unclear. As DNA, the CDR3 is TGCAGTGCTAGAAAACCTAACAACTACGAGCAGTACTTC. This translates into CSARKPNNYEQYF.